This section outlines one T cell receptor beta chain sequence together with its context. The antigen is undetermined. Primers for the PCR totalled 60 Vbeta and 13 Jbeta. Original processing notes: Later, tens of millions of unique TCR beta chains were counted in an analysis, and roughly 11 million of them were shared. The table came from immunoSEQ multiplex PCR; TCRdb's copy has only in-frame clones and leaves some out. From that table come the V and J calls and clone size; the DNA was used to work out D and trimming. The sample has some 150,000 clones, roughly 86% seen once. The record originates from a study of cytomegalovirus exposure and HLA in healthy donors. Study-level points and caveats: Researchers counted 180 or so TCR beta chains as cytomegalovirus-associated.

Germline V gene sequence: CDR1 SGHNT, CDR2 YYREEE (reference sequence). The CDR3 covers 14 residues. The V gene end was trimmed by 4 bases and the J gene end by 3 bases; junction bases not matched to a gene: 7. V is TRBV5-4 and J is TRBJ2-7, with 7 bases aligning to TRBD2. This receptor was identified in a man between 18 and 35 years old in good health and CMV-seropositive. The sequencing sample was made of PBMCs. CDR3 coding DNA: TGTGCCAGCAGCCGCGGGACTACGGGCTACGAGCAGTACTTC. Protein product: CASSRGTTGYEQYF.